This TCR beta chain was sequenced for a study of shared clonotypes between healthy human individuals. The study, taken as a whole, reports: In this cohort, only blood was sampled, and tissue repertoires likely differ.

Germline V gives CDR1 SEHNR, CDR2 FQNEAQ (reference sequence). Trimming removed 5 bases from V and 1 base from J; junction bases left unmatched: 6. The CDR3 is 17 amino acids. Worth noting for this clone: The antigen remains undetermined.

Replicate PCRs run on unsorted PBMC used roughly 270 ng DNA, which was about 30,000 T cell genomes. Repertoires were generated with immunoSEQ multiplex PCR, while TCRdb's copy carries only in-frame clones and drops some. The table shows about 490,000 clones, with 76% occurring only once. This clonotype originated in a middle-aged woman in good health. Some clones in this sample may be carry-over from other donors' samples. The V gene is TRBV7-9, the J gene TRBJ2-7; 15 bases fit TRBD2. The sequencing input was PBMCs. CDR3: CASSKPGLAGGSYEQYF. Written as DNA, the CDR3 is TGTGCCAGCAGCAAACCGGGACTAGCGGGAGGTTCCTACGAGCAGTACTTC.